This T cell receptor beta chain derives from a study of early T cells in non-severe SARS-CoV-2 infection. The TCR library protocol attached unique molecular identifiers to the individual cDNA molecules. TCRdb passed the 5' RACE reads through MiXCR, listing each CDR3 protein once. In the table there are 65,000 to 90,000 distinct CDR3 sequences, over 9% of which are singletons. V lost 3 bases and J lost 7; bases outside the gene matches: 7. Germline CDR1 is DFQATT and CDR2 is SNEGSKA (reference sequence). This CDR3 region has 15 residues. The TCR originated in an adult who was a healthcare worker with PCR-confirmed SARS-CoV-2 infection or an uninfected control (not recorded which). Sequencing input: whole blood. The chain is built from TRBV20-1 and TRBJ1-5; TRBD1 aligns across 12 bases. CDR3 in DNA: TGCAGTGCTAGGGGGGACAGGGGGCGCCGACAGCCCCAGCATTTT. Encoded protein: CSARGDRGRRQPQHF.